The entry that follows covers one T cell receptor (beta chain) sequence. This sample was taken from a study of blood T cell repertoires in COVID-19. Turning to the study itself: Sources were T cells, B-cell-depleted T cells, or PBMCs; the material itself was cDNA or gDNA.

The CDR3 spans 15 residues. CDR1 is MNHEY and CDR2 is SVGEGT in the germline V gene. Trimming took 6 bases from V and 4 from J; bases not matched to a gene: 11. Using immunoSEQ multiplex PCR, the repertoire was profiled, and TCRdb retains in-frame clones only, with some absent. The profile covers roughly 130,000 clones, with roughly 90% appearing a single time and roughly 4.5% taken by the ten largest. This receptor was identified in a man in his fifties or sixties with COVID-19, enrolled during active disease. Sequencing used peripheral blood. This chain connects TRBV6-2 or TRBV6-3 to TRBJ2-7, with 8 bases lining up with TRBD2. CDR3 DNA: TGTGCCAGCAGCAAACTAGCGGCCCTGAAGTACGAGCAGTACTTC. Its translation is CASSKLAALKYEQYF.